The present T cell receptor (beta chain) was sequenced within a study of blood T cells in healthy people across ages. General study findings and limits: The diversity estimates, figures obtained from one million T cells, were considered underestimates.

Peripheral blood samples of 9 to 10 milliliters were drawn from each donor. Through a sample-barcoded 5' primer and a J-beta primer mix, a second PCR was run for roughly 6 to 12 cycles. Via MiXCR, TCRdb re-called the 5' RACE reads, giving one row per CDR3 protein. The repertoire consists of 1.5 million to 2 million distinct CDR3 sequences, with roughly 27% occurring once and the leading ten covering 6.5% to 8.5%. Worth noting for this clonotype: Its antigen remains unidentified.

The CDR3 is made up of 14 amino acids. CDR1 SGDLS and CDR2 YYNGEE come from the germline V gene. Trimming removed 0 bases at V and 1 base at J, with 7 bases between. This rearrangement joins TRBV9 to TRBJ1-1; no clear D. The TCR comes from a woman aged 25 to 39 in good health. Sequencing used blood. The CDR3, as DNA: TGTGCCAGCAGCGTAGGGGCAGCGAACACTGAAGCTTTCTTT. This translates into CASSVGAANTEAFF.